This T cell receptor (beta chain) was captured by sequencing in a study of cytomegalovirus exposure and HLA in healthy donors. Study at large: The study's early data release held some 85 million unique TCRs from HLA-typed donors.

Overall study findings and caveats: DRB1 had the most TCR associations and HLA-C the fewest, a later analysis found, with rates varying by HLA locus. It emerged from a later analysis that several of the most significant clusters appeared to be linked to common viral pathogens.

The CDR3 has 13 amino acids. Germline V CDR1 and CDR2: SGHDN, FVKESK. V lost 6 bases and J lost 8; bases outside the gene matches: 7. Worth noting for this clone: Its antigen remains unidentified.

PCR employed 60 Vbeta and 13 Jbeta primers. Libraries were prepared by immunoSEQ multiplex PCR; TCRdb keeps only in-frame clonotypes and omits some of them. The sample lists about 130,000 clones; around 72% were seen once. Sequenced sample: PBMCs. The clonotype originates from a human donor in good health. This chain connects TRBV14 to TRBJ1-2, with TRBD1 identical over 9 bases. For the CDR3, the DNA is TGTGCCAGCAGTGCACAGGGGGCAGGAGGCTACACCTTC. Amino acid sequence: CASSAQGAGGYTF.